A single sample gave rise to the 13 T cell receptor beta chains below, sequenced in a study of identical twins. TCRdb ran MiXCR on the 5' RACE reads and lists one entry per CDR3 protein. The repertoire holds 520,000 or so distinct CDR3 sequences, with 20% to 25% as singletons. These records were also assigned to another study, of T cells expressing NK-cell markers.

The sample comprised CD4+ T cells sorted from blood. All receptors derive from a woman younger than 30 in good health.

CDR3 in DNA: TGTGCCAGCAGCGCCAGGTGGGATACGCAGTATTTT. This encodes CASSARWDTQYF. This sequence joins TRBV9 and TRBJ2-3; no reliable D call. Germline V CDR1 and CDR2: SGDLS, YYNGEE. The length of the CDR3 is 12 residues. Trimming shortened V by 3 bases and J by 6 bases, and 8 bases separated the two germline ends.

This chain joins TRBV27 and TRBJ1-1, with D possibly being TRBD1 (6 bases). The length of the CDR3 is 13 residues. Trimming shortened V by 7 bases and J by 5 bases, and 14 bases separated the two germline ends. Germline CDR1 is MNHEY and CDR2 is SMNVEV (reference sequence). CDR3 nucleotide sequence: TGTGCCAGCACTAAGGGGGGGTGGACTGAAGCTTTCTTT. It translates to CASTKGGWTEAFF.

This chain uses TRBV5-1 with TRBJ1-2; D unresolved. The CDR3 consists of 14 residues. CDR1 and CDR2 from the germline V gene are SGHRS and YFSETQ. V lost 1 base, J lost 8 bases, and 15 bases lay in between. CDR3 region: CASSLYSGDLGYTF. The CDR3 nucleotides read TGCGCCAGCAGCTTGTACAGCGGCGACCTAGGCTACACCTTC.

This chain connects TRBV5-1 to TRBJ2-1; 8 nucleotides align to TRBD2. Per germline, CDR1 SGHRS and CDR2 YFSETQ. This CDR3 is built from 13 residues. Trimming cost V 3 bases and J 8 bases; bases outside gene matches: 4. The CDR3 protein is CASSSGGSDEQFF. The CDR3 nucleotides read TGCGCCAGCAGCTCGGGGGGGTCGGATGAGCAGTTCTTC. Full variable domain (outside the CDR3, taken from reference TRBV5-1 and TRBJ2-1): KAGVTQTPRYLIKTRGQQVTLSCSPISGHRSVSWYQQTPGQGLQFLFEYFSETQRNKGNFPGRFSGRQFSNSRSEMNVSTLELGDSALYLCASSSGGSDEQFFGPGTRLTVL.

In its sample, this clonotype was seen many times. This chain connects TRBV10-3 to TRBJ2-7; no firm D call. CDR1 is ENHRY and CDR2 is SYGVKD in the germline V gene. V was pared by 4 bases and J by 7 bases, with 8 bases between. The CDR3 runs to 11 residues. The DNA for the CDR3 is TGTGCCATCAGTGGAGGAATGGAGCAGTACTTC. Amino acids: CAISGGMEQYF.

V and J are TRBV7-7 and TRBJ2-1, with a tentative D call TRBD2 (5 bases). This CDR3 spans 12 amino acids. Germline loops: CDR1 SSHAT, CDR2 FNYEAQ (reference sequence). Trimming shortened V by 5 bases and J by 9 bases, and 11 bases separated the two germline ends. The DNA for the CDR3 is TGTGCCAGCAGCACAGACTATGGTGAGCAGTTCTTC. Translation: CASSTDYGEQFF.

This clonotype was observed a handful of times. This rearrangement joins TRBV7-6 to TRBJ1-6; 7 bases fit TRBD1. Germline-derived CDR1 and CDR2 are SGHVS and FNYEAQ. With V trimmed by 0 bases and J by 11 bases, 7 bases remained unmatched. The CDR3 sequence is 15 residues long. The CDR3 reads CASSLAEGAQTPLHF. As DNA, the CDR3 is TGTGCCAGCAGCTTAGCGGAGGGGGCGCAAACACCCCTCCACTTT.

This clonotype was counted only a few times. The chain couples TRBV9 to TRBJ2-7; a weak D match, TRBD2 (5 bases). This CDR3 spans 15 amino acids. From germline, CDR1 is SGDLS and CDR2 YYNGEE. V dropped 4 bases and J dropped 2 bases, with 16 bases sitting between them. CDR3 DNA sequence: TGTGCCAGCAGCCCCCGTTACGGGGATGCCTACGAGCAGTACTTC. This encodes CASSPRYGDAYEQYF.

The chain joins TRBV6-1 to TRBJ1-6, with D perhaps matching TRBD1 (5 bases). The CDR3 is 17 residues long. Germline CDR1 MNHNS, CDR2 SASEGT. V lost 7 bases and J 5 bases, leaving 21 bases between the germline ends. CDR3 DNA: TGTGCCAGCATCTCCTTTAGGGGCATGGGGAATAATTCACCCCTCCACTTT. As protein: CASISFRGMGNNSPLHF.

The chain is built from TRBV18 and TRBJ2-2, with 14 bases identical to TRBD2. The CDR3 totals 18 residues. V was pared by 3 bases and J by 5 bases, with 8 bases of the junction left unmatched. The germline V gene has CDR1 KGHSH and CDR2 LQKENI. CDR3 coding DNA: TGTGCCAGCTCACCTGGACTAGCGGGAGGTTCCGGGACCGGGGAGCTGTTTTTT. This gives the protein CASSPGLAGGSGTGELFF.

This chain connects TRBV10-3 to TRBJ2-5, with 10 bases aligning to TRBD2. The germline V gene has CDR1 ENHRY and CDR2 SYGVKD. After removal of 2 bases from V and 4 bases from J, the junction contained 10 bases not matched to a gene. The CDR3 spans 17 residues. CDR3 nucleotides: TGTGCCATCAGTGAGCATACTAGCGGGGTATTTGGAGAGACCCAGTACTTC. Amino acid sequence: CAISEHTSGVFGETQYF.

Only a few counts were recorded for this clonotype. This sequence joins TRBV10-3 and TRBJ2-6, with 7 bases fitting TRBD1. CDR3 length equals 20 residues. V gave up 4 bases and J gave up 4 bases; unmatched junction bases: 19. Germline CDR1 is ENHRY and CDR2 is SYGVKD. The CDR3 DNA reads TGTGCCATCAGTGGCTCCTCCGGACAGGCCAACCCCTGGGGGGCCAACGTCCTGACTTTC. This sequence encodes CAISGSSGQANPWGANVLTF.

In its sample, this clonotype was seen a few times. The V and J genes are TRBV24-1 and TRBJ2-3; weak D call: TRBD2 (6 bases). The length of the CDR3 is 14 residues. V was cut by 4 bases and J by 9 bases, with 16 bases left in between. Germline CDR1 KGHDR, CDR2 SFDVKD. CDR3 nucleotides: TGTGCCACCAGTGACCAAGGAGGGTCGGGGACGCAGTATTTT. Its protein is CATSDQGGSGTQYF.